Here is one T cell receptor beta chain with its context. This sample was included in a study of blood T cell repertoires in COVID-19. On the study more broadly: Specimens from acute and convalescent COVID-19 originated in the United States, Italy and Spain.

Per the study methods: Amplification with reference gene primers provided the estimates of nucleated cell counts. Profiling relied on immunoSEQ multiplex PCR, and the TCRdb table lists in-frame clones only, not all of them. D and trimming come from the DNA, and the V and J calls and clone size come from that table. The sample lists under 200,000 clones; about 90% were seen once. Between the trimmed V and J ends, which lost 3 bases and 7 bases, there was a span of 12 bases. This CDR3 contains 14 residues. Per germline, CDR1 KGHDR and CDR2 SFDVKD. This clonotype was sampled from a man between 60 and 70 years old with active or convalescent COVID-19. The V call is TRBV24-1, the J call TRBJ2-1, with a weak D call TRBD1 (7 bases). Material: peripheral blood. CDR3 residues: CATSDPTGRNEQFF. In DNA form, the CDR3 reads TGTGCCACCAGTGATCCGACAGGGAGGAATGAGCAGTTCTTC.